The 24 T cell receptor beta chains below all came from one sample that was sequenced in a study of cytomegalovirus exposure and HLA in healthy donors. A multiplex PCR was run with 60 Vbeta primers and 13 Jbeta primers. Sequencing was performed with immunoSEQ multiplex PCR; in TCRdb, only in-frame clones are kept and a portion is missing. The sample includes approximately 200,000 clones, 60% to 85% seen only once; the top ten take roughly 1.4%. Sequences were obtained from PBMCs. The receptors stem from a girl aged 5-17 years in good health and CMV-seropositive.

As DNA, the CDR3 is TGTGCCAGCACGGGGTGGACTGAAGCTTTCTTT. This gives the protein CASTGWTEAFF. The chain combines TRBV25-1 with TRBJ1-1; D is unclear. CDR3 length: 11 amino acids. Germline V gives CDR1 MGHDK, CDR2 SYGVNS. Trimming removed 7 bases at V and 5 bases at J, with 8 bases between. Using reference TRBV25-1 and TRBJ1-1 for the parts outside the CDR3, the full variable domain is EADIYQTPRYLVIGTGKKITLECSQTMGHDKMYWYQQDPGMELHLIHYSYGVNSTEKGDLSSESTVSRIRTEHFPLTLESARPSHTSQYLCASTGWTEAFFGQGTRLTVV.

The CDR3 spells CSVTGTGTTNEKLFF. DNA of the CDR3: TGCAGCGTCACCGGGACAGGAACAACTAATGAAAAACTGTTTTTT. This chain joins TRBV29-1 and TRBJ1-4; TRBD1 aligns across 8 bases. The CDR3 runs 15 residues. V lost 6 bases, J lost 0 bases, and 6 bases stayed unmatched. Germline loops: CDR1 SQVTM, CDR2 ANQGSEA.

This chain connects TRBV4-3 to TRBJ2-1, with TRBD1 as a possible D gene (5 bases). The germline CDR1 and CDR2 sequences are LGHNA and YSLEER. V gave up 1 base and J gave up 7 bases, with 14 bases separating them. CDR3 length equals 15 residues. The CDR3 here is CASSQGPRVENEQFF. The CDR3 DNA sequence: TGCGCCAGCAGCCAAGGACCCAGGGTGGAGAATGAGCAGTTCTTC.

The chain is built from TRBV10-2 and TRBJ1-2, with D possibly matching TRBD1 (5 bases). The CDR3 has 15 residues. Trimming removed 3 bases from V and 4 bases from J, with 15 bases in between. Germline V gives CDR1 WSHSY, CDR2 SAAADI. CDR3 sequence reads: CASSDLQVPIYGYTF. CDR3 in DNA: TGCGCCAGCAGTGACTTACAGGTCCCTATCTATGGCTACACCTTC.

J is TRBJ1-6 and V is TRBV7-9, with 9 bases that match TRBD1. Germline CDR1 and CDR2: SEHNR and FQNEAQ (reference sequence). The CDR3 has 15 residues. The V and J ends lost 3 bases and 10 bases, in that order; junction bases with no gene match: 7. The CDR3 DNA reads TGTGCCAGCAGCTTCCTCCGGGACAGGGACTCACCCCTCCACTTT. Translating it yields CASSFLRDRDSPLHF.

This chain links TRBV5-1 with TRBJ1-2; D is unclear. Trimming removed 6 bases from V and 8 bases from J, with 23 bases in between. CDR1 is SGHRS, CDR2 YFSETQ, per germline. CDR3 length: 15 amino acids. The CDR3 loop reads CASISGWGDSSGYTF. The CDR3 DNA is TGCGCCAGCATTAGCGGTTGGGGTGATTCGAGCGGCTACACCTTC.

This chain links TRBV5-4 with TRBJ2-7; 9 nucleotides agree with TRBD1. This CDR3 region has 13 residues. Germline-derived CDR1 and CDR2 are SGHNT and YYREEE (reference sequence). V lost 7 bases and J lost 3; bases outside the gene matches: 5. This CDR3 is CASADRGDYEQYF. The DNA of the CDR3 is TGTGCCAGCGCGGACAGGGGAGACTACGAGCAGTACTTC.

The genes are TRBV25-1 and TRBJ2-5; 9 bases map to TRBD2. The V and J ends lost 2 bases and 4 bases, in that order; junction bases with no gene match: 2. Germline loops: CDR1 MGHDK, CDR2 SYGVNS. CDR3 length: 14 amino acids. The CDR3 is CASSERGGAETQYF. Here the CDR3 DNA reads TGTGCCAGCAGTGAACGCGGGGGGGCAGAGACCCAGTACTTC. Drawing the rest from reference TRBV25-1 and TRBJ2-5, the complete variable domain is EADIYQTPRYLVIGTGKKITLECSQTMGHDKMYWYQQDPGMELHLIHYSYGVNSTEKGDLSSESTVSRIRTEHFPLTLESARPSHTSQYLCASSERGGAETQYFGPGTRLLVL.

CDR3 loop: CSAQDRGLGEQFF. The CDR3 DNA reads as TGCAGCGCTCAGGACAGGGGGCTGGGTGAGCAGTTCTTC. The chain couples TRBV29-1 to TRBJ2-1, with 11 bases aligning to TRBD1. Germline assignment: CDR1 SQVTM and CDR2 ANQGSEA. V was pared by 7 bases and J by 9 bases, with 8 bases of the junction left unmatched. There are 13 residues in the CDR3.

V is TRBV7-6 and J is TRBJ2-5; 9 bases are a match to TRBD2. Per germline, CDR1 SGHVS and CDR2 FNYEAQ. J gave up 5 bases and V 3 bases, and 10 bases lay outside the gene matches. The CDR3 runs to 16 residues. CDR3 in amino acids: CASSFQAGGQVETQYF. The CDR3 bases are TGTGCCAGCAGCTTCCAAGCGGGGGGCCAGGTGGAGACCCAGTACTTC.

CDR3 protein: CASSDRSQGQETQYF. The CDR3 region has the DNA TGTGCCAGCAGCGACCGAAGCCAGGGGCAAGAGACCCAGTACTTC. The rearrangement links TRBV7-6 to TRBJ2-5; D is perhaps TRBD1 (6 bases). The ends were cut back, 5 bases at V and 2 bases at J, with 15 bases in the middle. The CDR3 runs 15 residues. Germline CDR1 and CDR2: SGHVS and FNYEAQ. The full variable domain, its missing parts supplied by reference TRBV7-6 and TRBJ2-5, is GAGVSQSPRYKVTKRGQDVALRCDPISGHVSLYWYRQALGQGPEFLTYFNYEAQQDKSGLPNDRFSAERPEGSISTLTIQRTEQRDSAMYRCASSDRSQGQETQYFGPGTRLLVL.

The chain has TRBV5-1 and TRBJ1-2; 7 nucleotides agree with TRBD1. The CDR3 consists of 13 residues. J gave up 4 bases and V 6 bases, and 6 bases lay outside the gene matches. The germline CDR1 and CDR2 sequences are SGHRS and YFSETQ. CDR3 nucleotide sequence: TGCGCCAGCACCTCGACAGGGAGCTATGGCTACACCTTC. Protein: CASTSTGSYGYTF.

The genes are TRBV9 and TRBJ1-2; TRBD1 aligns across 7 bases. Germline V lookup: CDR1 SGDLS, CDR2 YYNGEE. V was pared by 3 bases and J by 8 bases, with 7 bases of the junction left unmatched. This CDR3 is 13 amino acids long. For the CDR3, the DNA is TGTGCCAGCAGCGGAGAGGGGGCTGAGGGCTACACCTTC. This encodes CASSGEGAEGYTF.

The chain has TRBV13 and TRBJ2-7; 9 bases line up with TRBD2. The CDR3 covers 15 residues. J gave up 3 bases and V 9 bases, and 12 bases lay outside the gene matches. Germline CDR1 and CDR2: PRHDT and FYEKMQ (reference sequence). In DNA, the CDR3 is TGTGCCAGTTCCCCGGCTAGCGGGGACTACTACGAGCAGTACTTC. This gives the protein CASSPASGDYYEQYF.

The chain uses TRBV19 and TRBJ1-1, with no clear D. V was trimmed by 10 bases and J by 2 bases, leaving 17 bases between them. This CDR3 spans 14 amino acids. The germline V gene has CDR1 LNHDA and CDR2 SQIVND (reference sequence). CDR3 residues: CATTPTTPNTEAFF. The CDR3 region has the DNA TGTGCCACAACCCCGACGACACCTAACACTGAAGCTTTCTTT.

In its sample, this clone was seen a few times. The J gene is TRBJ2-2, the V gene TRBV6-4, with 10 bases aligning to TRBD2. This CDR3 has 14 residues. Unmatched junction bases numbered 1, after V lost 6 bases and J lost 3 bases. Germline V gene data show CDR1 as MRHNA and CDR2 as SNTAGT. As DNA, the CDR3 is TGTGCCAGCAGAGCGGGGGGGGACACCGGGGAGCTGTTTTTT. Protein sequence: CASRAGGDTGELFF.

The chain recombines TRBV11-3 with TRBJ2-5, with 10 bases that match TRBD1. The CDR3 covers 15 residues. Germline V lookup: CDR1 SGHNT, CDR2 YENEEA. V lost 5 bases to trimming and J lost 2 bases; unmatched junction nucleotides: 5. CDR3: CASSNRDRGQETQYF. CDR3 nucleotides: TGTGCCAGCAGCAACCGGGACAGGGGACAAGAGACCCAGTACTTC.

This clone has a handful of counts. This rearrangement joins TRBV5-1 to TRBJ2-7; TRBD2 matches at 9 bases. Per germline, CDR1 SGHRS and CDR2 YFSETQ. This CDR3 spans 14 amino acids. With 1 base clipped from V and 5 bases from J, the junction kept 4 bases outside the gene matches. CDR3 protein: CASSLTAGGDEQYF. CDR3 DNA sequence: TGCGCCAGCAGCTTGACAGCGGGGGGCGACGAGCAGTACTTC.

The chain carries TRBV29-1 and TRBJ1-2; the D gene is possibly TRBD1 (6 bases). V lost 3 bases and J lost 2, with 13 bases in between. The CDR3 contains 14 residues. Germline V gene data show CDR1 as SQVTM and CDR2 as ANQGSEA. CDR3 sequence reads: CSVDEQGDNYGYTF. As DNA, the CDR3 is TGCAGCGTTGATGAACAGGGAGACAACTATGGCTACACCTTC.

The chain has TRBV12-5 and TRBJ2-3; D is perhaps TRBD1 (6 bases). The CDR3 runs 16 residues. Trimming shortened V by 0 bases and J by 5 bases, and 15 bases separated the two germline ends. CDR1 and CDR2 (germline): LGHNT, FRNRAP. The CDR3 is CASGLVLNAQGDTQYF. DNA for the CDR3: TGTGCTAGTGGTTTGGTACTGAACGCACAGGGAGATACGCAGTATTTT.

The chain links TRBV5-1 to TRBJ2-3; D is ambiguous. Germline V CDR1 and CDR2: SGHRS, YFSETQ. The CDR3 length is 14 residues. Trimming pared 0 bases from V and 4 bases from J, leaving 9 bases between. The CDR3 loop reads CASSLGFEADTQYF. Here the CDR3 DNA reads TGCGCCAGCAGCTTGGGTTTCGAGGCAGATACGCAGTATTTT.

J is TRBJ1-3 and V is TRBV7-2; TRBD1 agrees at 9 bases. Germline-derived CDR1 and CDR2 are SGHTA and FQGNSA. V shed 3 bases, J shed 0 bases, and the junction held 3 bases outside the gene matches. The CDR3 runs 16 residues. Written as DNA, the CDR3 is TGTGCCAGCAGCTTCGGGACAGGGCCCTCTGGAAACACCATATATTTT. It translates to CASSFGTGPSGNTIYF.

CDR3 protein: CASSLGVADTQYF. The CDR3 nucleotides are TGTGCCAGCAGCTTAGGTGTAGCAGATACGCAGTATTTT. V gene TRBV11-3 combines with J gene TRBJ2-3, with D unclear. Between the trimmed V and J ends, which lost 1 base and 4 bases, there was a span of 6 bases. Germline lookup yields CDR1 SGHNT and CDR2 YENEEA. The CDR3 length is 13 residues.

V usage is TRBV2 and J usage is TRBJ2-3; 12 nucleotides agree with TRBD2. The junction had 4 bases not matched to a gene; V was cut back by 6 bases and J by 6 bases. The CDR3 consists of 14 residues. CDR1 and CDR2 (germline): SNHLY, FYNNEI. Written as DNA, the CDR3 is TGTGCCAGCAGGGCTAGCGGGGGGGTCGATACGCAGTATTTT. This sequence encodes CASRASGGVDTQYF.